This T cell receptor beta chain is from a study of T-cell memory formation after mild COVID-19. V lost 4 bases, J lost 5 bases, and 7 bases stayed unmatched. The germline V gene encodes CDR1 KGHDR and CDR2 SFDVKD. This CDR3 contains 15 residues. TCRdb recomputed calls from the 5' RACE reads with MiXCR, one row per CDR3 protein. The data show roughly 500,000 distinct CDR3 sequences, around 20% seen once. The sample consisted of PBMCs or a T cell subset sorted from them (not recorded which). The V gene is TRBV24-1, the J gene TRBJ2-5; 9 positions match TRBD1. This receptor was identified in an adult woman who had mild COVID-19 (a few samples of this study predate the infection). Cell type and time point are not known. In nucleotides, the CDR3 is TGTGCCACCAGTGACCCGGACAGGGGCAGGGAGACCCAGTACTTC. Its protein product is CATSDPDRGRETQYF.